This T cell receptor (beta chain) was observed in a study of blood T cell repertoires in COVID-19. Background on the study: Samples representing acute and convalescent COVID-19 were sourced from the United States, Italy and Spain. The analysed material was cDNA or gDNA that came from T cells, B-cell-depleted T cells, or PBMCs.

This clone was counted between two and nine times. Germline CDR1 reads SNHLY; CDR2 reads FYNNEI. Trimming pared 2 bases from V and 8 bases from J, leaving 15 bases between. The length of the CDR3 is 14 residues. In the original analysis: Reference gene primer amplification gave estimated nucleated cell counts. Sequencing was performed with immunoSEQ multiplex PCR; in TCRdb, only in-frame clones are kept and a portion is missing. For V, J and clone size, that table is used; D and trimming come from the DNA. The repertoire holds 4,000 or so clones, with around 90% as singletons. This TCR was sampled from a woman in her 70s with active COVID-19. V usage is TRBV2 and J usage is TRBJ1-2; D remains ambiguous. The material sequenced was peripheral blood. This CDR3 is CASSEQSRSRGYTF. The CDR3 DNA reads as TGTGCCAGCAGTGAACAGTCCCGGTCGCGGGGCTACACCTTC.